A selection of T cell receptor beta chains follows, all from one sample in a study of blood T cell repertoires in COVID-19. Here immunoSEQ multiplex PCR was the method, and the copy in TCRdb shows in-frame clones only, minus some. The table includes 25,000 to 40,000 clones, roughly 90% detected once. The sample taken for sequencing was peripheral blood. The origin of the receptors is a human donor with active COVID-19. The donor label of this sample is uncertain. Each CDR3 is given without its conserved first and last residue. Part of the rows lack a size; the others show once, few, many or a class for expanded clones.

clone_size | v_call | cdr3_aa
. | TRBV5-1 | ASRGQGNTEAF
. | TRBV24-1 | ATLDGTRGGGYT
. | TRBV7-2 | ASPGGATPTDTQY
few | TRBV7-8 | ASSLTRGGSSYNEQF
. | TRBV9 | ASSVDREYGYT
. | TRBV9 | ASSVDRNYGYT
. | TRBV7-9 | ASSPRLGATDTQY
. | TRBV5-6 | ASSLFGTGLSYEQY
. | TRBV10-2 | ASSDLGGASDTQY
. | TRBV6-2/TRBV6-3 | ASSYSPREGSLTEAF
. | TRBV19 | ASSLGQAGLRETQY
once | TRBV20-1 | SASGGGQETQY
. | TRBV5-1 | ASSPTAGGPYEQY
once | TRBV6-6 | ASSSGRSNEKLF
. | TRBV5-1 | ASSLVGLAGGGDTQY
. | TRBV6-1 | ASSEGYGTSGADTQY
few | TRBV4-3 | ASSQEGTGGTEAF
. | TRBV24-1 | ATSVGASGGAGYTDTQY
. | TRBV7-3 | ASSSGLERGELF
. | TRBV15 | ATSRRQGGQPQH
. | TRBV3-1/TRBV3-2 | ASSQAAHRGSYNSPLH
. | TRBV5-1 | ASRSGQPTYEQY